These 11 T cell receptor beta chains were all obtained from the same sample, sequenced in a study of shared clonotypes between healthy human individuals. Repertoires were generated with immunoSEQ multiplex PCR, while TCRdb's copy carries only in-frame clones and drops some. The top ten clones hold over 9% of a sample with 300,000 to 400,000 clones, under 80% of them seen once. The specimen was memory CD4+ T cells sorted from blood. Subset defined: CD45RA-negative fraction. These receptors all come from a man aged 30-40 years in good health.

This clone has a count of ten or more. This rearrangement joins TRBV5-6 to TRBJ2-7; 7 nucleotides align to TRBD1. This CDR3 region has 13 residues. In germline, CDR1 is SGHDT, CDR2 YYEEEE. V gave up 4 bases and J gave up 5 bases; unmatched junction bases: 6. CDR3 coding DNA: TGTGCCAGCAGCCCGGCCGACAGGGACGAGCAGTACTTC. It codes for CASSPADRDEQYF.

V is TRBV11-2 and J is TRBJ1-2; 9 bases are a match to TRBD1. Germline V gives CDR1 SGHAT, CDR2 FQNNGV. V trimming: 5 bases; J trimming: 5 bases; junction bases outside the gene matches: 15. This CDR3 has 17 residues. CDR3 amino acids: CASSPIRTGASRYGYTF. The CDR3 DNA reads as TGTGCCAGCAGCCCGATCAGGACAGGGGCGAGCCGTTATGGCTACACCTTC.

This chain uses TRBV27 with TRBJ1-4, with a tentative D call TRBD1 (6 bases). CDR1 MNHEY and CDR2 SMNVEV come from the germline V gene (reference sequence). Trimming left V 0 bases short and J 0 bases short, with 14 bases between. This CDR3 spans 18 amino acids. The CDR3 DNA sequence: TGTGCCAGCAGTTTATCCTCTCCACAGGGAGCAACTAATGAAAAACTGTTTTTT. It is translated as CASSLSSPQGATNEKLFF.

The DNA of the CDR3 is TGTGCCAGCAGTTACTCCCGGGACCCAATCAATGAGCAGTTCTTC. This sequence encodes CASSYSRDPINEQFF. The chain has TRBV6-5 and TRBJ2-1; D could derive from TRBD1 or TRBD2 (5 bases each). CDR1 is MNHEY, CDR2 SVGAGI, per germline. This CDR3 comprises 15 residues. The V end was cut by 0 bases, the J end by 6 bases, with 12 bases between.

A few counts support this clone. Other nucleotide sequences in the sample specify the same CDR3. V usage is TRBV5-6 and J usage is TRBJ2-1; tentatively, D is TRBD1 or TRBD2 (5 bases each). With 2 bases removed from V and 0 bases from J, the gap between germline ends came to 9 bases. The CDR3 is 15 amino acids. From germline, CDR1 is SGHDT and CDR2 YYEEEE. The CDR3 region has the DNA TGTGCCAGCAGCTTCGGGGCGGACTCCTACAATGAGCAGTTCTTC. This sequence encodes CASSFGADSYNEQFF.

The sample holds a few counts of this clone. The CDR3 here is CASRSQGAGTGELFF. The CDR3 DNA follows: TGCGCCAGCAGATCCCAGGGGGCAGGCACCGGGGAGCTGTTTTTT. This sequence joins TRBV5-1 and TRBJ2-2; 8 nucleotides match TRBD1. The length of the CDR3 is 15 residues. V was clipped by 5 bases and J by 4 bases; unmatched bases: 7. Germline values: CDR1 SGHRS, CDR2 YFSETQ.

This clone has a handful of counts. The chain recombines TRBV4-1 with TRBJ2-5; no firm D call. The CDR3 is made up of 14 amino acids. Trimming took off 0 bases at V and 9 bases at J, with 14 bases between the two ends. The germline V gene has CDR1 MGHRA and CDR2 YSYEKL. The CDR3 DNA follows: TGCGCCAGCAGCCAAGACGAAACCACAACCCCCCAGTACTTC. Translation gives CASSQDETTTPQYF.

The rearrangement links TRBV6-1 to TRBJ1-2; D is undetermined. Germline CDR1 is MNHNS and CDR2 is SASEGT. The V and J ends lost 3 bases and 0 bases respectively, with 5 bases between them. This CDR3 has 13 residues. The CDR3 DNA sequence: TGTGCCAGCAGTGAGGCATCTAACTATGGCTACACCTTC. This codes for CASSEASNYGYTF.

As to this clone: A much larger clone differs from this one at a single base, so this may be a read error. The V gene is TRBV2, the J gene TRBJ2-1; 7 bases fit TRBD2. The CDR3 extends over 15 amino acids. Per germline, CDR1 SNHLY and CDR2 FYNNEI. This chain's CDR3 is CAGSGTAGFYNEQFF. The CDR3 region has the DNA TGTGCCGGCAGTGGAACAGCGGGATTCTACAATGAGCAGTTCTTC.

This chain connects TRBV18 to TRBJ1-4, with a possible D match to TRBD1 (6 bases). Trimming stripped 0 bases from V and 4 bases from J, with 12 bases between. CDR1 is KGHSH and CDR2 is LQKENI in the germline V gene. The CDR3 extends over 16 amino acids. DNA for the CDR3: TGTGCCAGCTCACCACCATCGTACAGGGATAATGAAAAACTGTTTTTT. Residues: CASSPPSYRDNEKLFF.

J is TRBJ2-1 and V is TRBV4-1; D gene uncertain. From germline, CDR1 is MGHRA and CDR2 YSYEKL. The CDR3 covers 14 residues. The V end lost 4 bases, the J end lost 4 bases, and 11 bases lay between the germline ends. CDR3 coding DNA: TGCGCCAGCAGCCGGGCCCTCGGGTACAATGAGCAGTTCTTC. Protein sequence: CASSRALGYNEQFF.